One and the same sample provided the 27 T cell receptor beta chains below, sequenced in a study of blood T cells in healthy people across ages. Together with a sample-barcoded 5' primer, a J-beta primer mix was included in a second PCR lasting roughly 6 to 12 cycles. TCRdb redid the calling of the 5' RACE reads with MiXCR, one entry per CDR3 protein. The profile shows around 800,000 distinct CDR3 sequences, under 80% of them singletons. Material: blood. All receptors derive from a man aged 30-40 years in good health.

The rearrangement uses TRBV13 and TRBJ1-1; D call uncertain. V was shortened by 7 bases and J by 4 bases, with 16 bases between the two germline ends. CDR1 and CDR2 (germline): PRHDT, FYEKMQ (reference sequence). The CDR3 totals 14 residues. The CDR3 protein is CASTPAGLSTEAFF. The CDR3 bases are TGTGCCAGCACCCCGGCGGGCTTGAGCACTGAAGCTTTCTTT. Based on the CDR3 plus reference TRBV13 and TRBJ1-1, the full variable domain is AAGVIQSPRHLIKEKRETATLKCYPIPRHDTVYWYQQGPGQDPQFLISFYEKMQSDKGSIPDRFSAQQFSDYHSELNMSSLELGDSALYFCASTPAGLSTEAFFGQGTRLTVV.

V is TRBV6-5 and J is TRBJ2-5, with TRBD2 matching 7 bases. The CDR3 runs to 13 residues. Losses at the gene ends were 8 bases for V and 4 bases for J; bases not matched to a gene: 7. CDR1 and CDR2 (germline): MNHEY, SVGAGI. The CDR3 spells CASATGGRETQYF. The CDR3, as DNA: TGTGCCAGCGCGACGGGGGGAAGAGAGACCCAGTACTTC.

The rearrangement links TRBV6-2 or TRBV6-3 to TRBJ2-5, with 7 nucleotides matching TRBD2. The J segment lost 4 bases and the V segment lost 5 bases, leaving 19 bases of the junction unmatched. The length of the CDR3 is 18 residues. CDR1 MNHEY and CDR2 SVGEGT come from the germline V gene. The CDR3 loop is CASSPRTSVRDHRETQYF. In nucleotides, the CDR3 is TGTGCCAGCAGTCCGCGCACTAGCGTGCGGGACCACAGAGAGACCCAGTACTTC.

The V and J genes are TRBV20-1 and TRBJ1-6; 7 bases are a match to TRBD1. Germline assignment: CDR1 DFQATT and CDR2 SNEGSKA (reference sequence). This CDR3 has 17 amino acids. The ends lost 0 bases at V and 4 bases at J; junction bases unmatched: 9. CDR3 loop: CSAREPLTRGYNSPLHF. As DNA, the CDR3 is TGCAGTGCTAGAGAGCCCCTTACCAGGGGGTATAATTCACCCCTCCACTTT.

The chain recombines TRBV28 with TRBJ2-7; tentatively, D is TRBD1 or TRBD2 (5 bases each). The germline gives CDR1 MDHEN, CDR2 SYDVKM. This CDR3 contains 16 residues. Trimming took off 3 bases at V and 7 bases at J, with 22 bases between the two ends. The CDR3 bases are TGTGCCAGCAGTTTCGGTCCGGGACCTTCTCGGAGGGAGCAGTACTTC. Amino acid sequence: CASSFGPGPSRREQYF.

CDR3 amino acids: CSAITGGASYEQYF. For the CDR3, the DNA is TGCAGTGCAATTACAGGGGGCGCCTCCTACGAGCAGTACTTC. The gene calls are TRBV20-1 and TRBJ2-7, with 9 nucleotides matching TRBD1. The germline CDR1 and CDR2 sequences are DFQATT and SNEGSKA (reference sequence). The junction had 6 bases not matched to a gene; V was cut back by 6 bases and J by 0 bases. The CDR3 is 14 residues long.

This clonotype was seen a single time. The chain combines TRBV15 with TRBJ2-1, with D possibly TRBD2 on 5 matching bases. Germline V lookup: CDR1 LNHNV, CDR2 YYDKDF (reference sequence). V dropped 0 bases and J dropped 8 bases, with 8 bases sitting between them. The CDR3 has 13 amino acids. This CDR3 is CATSREPGDEQFF. The CDR3 bases are TGTGCCACCAGCAGAGAGCCCGGGGATGAGCAGTTCTTC.

This chain connects TRBV7-8 to TRBJ2-5, with a weak D call TRBD1 (6 bases). The better agreement between TRBJ2-7 and the DNA end casts doubt on the J call. CDR3 length: 14 amino acids. Germline V gives CDR1 SGHVS, CDR2 FQNEAQ. The CDR3 nucleotides are TGTGCCAGCAGCTCGATGGGGGCGGCGGGCGAGCAGTACTTC. Its protein is CASSSMGAAGEQYF.

The chain employs TRBV20-1 and TRBJ1-5; weak D call: TRBD1 (5 bases). CDR3 size: 13 residues. Trimming cost V 5 bases and J 4 bases, with 12 bases left between them. Germline loops: CDR1 DFQATT, CDR2 SNEGSKA (reference sequence). The CDR3 DNA follows: TGCAGTGCTTACGTTGGGGCGAATCAGCCCCAGCATTTT. Residues: CSAYVGANQPQHF.

The CDR3 sequence is CASSQDEGRWTQYF. The CDR3, as DNA: TGTGCCAGCAGCCAAGATGAGGGTAGATGGACCCAGTACTTC. The rearrangement joins TRBV14 to TRBJ2-5; tentative D call: TRBD2 (5 bases). The CDR3 runs to 14 residues. The germline V gene encodes CDR1 SGHDN and CDR2 FVKESK. The V end was cut by 0 bases, the J end by 7 bases, with 12 bases between.

The chain carries TRBV28 and TRBJ2-3; D gene ambiguous. CDR1 is MDHEN and CDR2 is SYDVKM in the germline V gene. The CDR3 length is 15 residues. Trimming took off 6 bases at V and 4 bases at J, with 17 bases between the two ends. CDR3 in DNA: TGTGCCAGCAGCCTCCCGTTGGGGTCCTCAGATACGCAGTATTTT. It specifies CASSLPLGSSDTQYF. Based on the CDR3 plus reference TRBV28 and TRBJ2-3, the full variable domain is DVKVTQSSRYLVKRTGEKVFLECVQDMDHENMFWYRQDPGLGLRLIYFSYDVKMKEKGDIPEGYSVSREKKERFSLILESASTNQTSMYLCASSLPLGSSDTQYFGPGTRLTVL.

The chain links TRBV5-1 to TRBJ2-7, with 7 nucleotides matching TRBD2. V dropped 0 bases and J dropped 2; count of bases not matched to a gene: 8. Germline V gives CDR1 SGHRS, CDR2 YFSETQ. This CDR3 has 16 residues. The CDR3 spells CASSLEERTRAYEQYF. In nucleotides, the CDR3 is TGCGCCAGCAGCTTGGAGGAACGGACTAGGGCCTACGAGCAGTACTTC.

V gene TRBV3-1 combines with J gene TRBJ1-6; perhaps TRBD1 as D (6 bases). CDR3 length: 16 residues. Germline V gene data show CDR1 as LGHDT and CDR2 as YNNKEL (reference sequence). With 6 bases removed from V and 16 bases from J, the gap between germline ends came to 28 bases. CDR3 residues: CASSLSAGVEGFPLHF. The DNA for the CDR3 is TGTGCCAGCAGTCTTTCGGCAGGGGTGGAAGGTTTCCCTCTCCACTTT.

The rearrangement uses TRBV7-8 and TRBJ2-4, with no clear D. Matching the DNA end better, TRBJ2-5 makes the J call doubtful. Germline V gene sequence: CDR1 SGHVS, CDR2 FQNEAQ. This CDR3 comprises 14 residues. CDR3 sequence reads: CASSLEQPQETQYF. The CDR3, as DNA: TGTGCCAGCAGCTTAGAACAGCCACAGGAGACCCAGTACTTC.

The chain couples TRBV4-2 to TRBJ2-3, with 8 nucleotides matching TRBD2. The CDR3 loop spans 18 amino acids. CDR1 and CDR2 from the germline V gene are LGHNA and YNFKEQ. The ends lost 3 bases at V and 2 bases at J; junction bases unmatched: 13. The CDR3: CASSHPHLKAGDTDTQYF. The CDR3, as DNA: TGTGCCAGCAGCCATCCACACCTCAAAGCGGGGGACACAGATACGCAGTATTTT.

J is TRBJ2-1 and V is TRBV13; D may be TRBD2 (6 bases). The V end was cut by 0 bases, the J end by 7 bases, with 16 bases between. The CDR3 totals 16 residues. The germline gives CDR1 PRHDT, CDR2 FYEKMQ (reference sequence). This CDR3 reads CASSLGLSSGGNEQFF. The CDR3 region has the DNA TGTGCCAGCAGCTTAGGCCTGTCTTCTGGGGGGAATGAGCAGTTCTTC.

This rearrangement joins TRBV5-1 to TRBJ2-5; D unresolved. V lost 4 bases, J lost 2 bases, and 15 bases lay in between. In germline, CDR1 is SGHRS, CDR2 YFSETQ. There are 15 residues in the CDR3. DNA of the CDR3: TGCGCCAGCAGCCCTGGAGTCGGGTGGCAAGAGACCCAGTACTTC. This codes for CASSPGVGWQETQYF.

The chain joins TRBV2 to TRBJ2-2, with D perhaps TRBD1 or TRBD2 (6 bases each). The V gene lost 4 bases and the J gene lost 4 bases, with 10 bases spanning the gap. The CDR3 loop spans 14 amino acids. Per the germline V gene, CDR1 is SNHLY and CDR2 is FYNNEI. The CDR3 is CASSGGASTGELFF. CDR3 in DNA: TGTGCCAGCAGTGGGGGGGCCAGCACCGGGGAGCTGTTTTTT.

This chain uses TRBV5-8 with TRBJ2-5; D is unresolved. Judging by the DNA end, TRBJ2-7 fits better; the J call may be wrong. Per the germline V gene, CDR1 is SGHTS and CDR2 is YDEGEE. This CDR3 has 12 amino acids. CDR3 protein: CASSLRLAEQYF. The CDR3 DNA reads TGTGCCAGCAGCTTAAGACTTGCCGAGCAGTACTTC.

This sequence joins TRBV20-1 and TRBJ1-1; 12 bases fit TRBD1. Germline assignment: CDR1 DFQATT and CDR2 SNEGSKA (reference sequence). The CDR3 extends over 15 amino acids. The V gene end was trimmed by 2 bases and the J gene end by 7 bases; junction bases not matched to a gene: 8. CDR3 sequence: CSARSRDRGLSEAFF. In DNA, the CDR3 is TGCAGTGCTAGATCCCGGGACAGGGGGCTTAGTGAAGCTTTCTTT.

This clonotype counts as medium-sized (0.01 to 0.1%). A read error may be the cause here, since a much bigger clone is one base away. The chain employs TRBV28 and TRBJ2-7, with a tentative D call TRBD2 (5 bases). Deletions cut 5 bases from V and 3 bases from J, with 11 bases between. From germline, CDR1 is MDHEN and CDR2 SYDVKM. The CDR3 is made up of 13 amino acids. CDR3 loop: CASSGGLHYEQYF. In nucleotides, the CDR3 is TGTGCCAGCAGTGGAGGACTCCACTACGAGCAGTACTTC. The full variable domain, in which reference TRBV28 and TRBJ2-7 provide the parts outside the CDR3, is DVKVTQSSRYLVKRTGEKVFLECVQDMDHENMFWYRQDPGLGLRLIYFSYDVKMKEKGDIPEGYSVSREKKERFSLILESASTNQTSMYLCASSGGLHYEQYFGPGTRLTVT.

This clonotype appeared a few times. This chain connects TRBV6-1 to TRBJ2-5; 11 bases are a match to TRBD2. The length of the CDR3 is 15 residues. Germline CDR1 MNHNS, CDR2 SASEGT. V lost 4 bases, J lost 5 bases, and 6 bases stayed unmatched. This chain's CDR3 is CASSVALAGVETQYF. The CDR3 DNA follows: TGTGCCAGCAGTGTCGCACTAGCGGGGGTCGAGACCCAGTACTTC.

This clonotype was counted between two and nine times. The chain couples TRBV20-1 to TRBJ2-7; possible D gene TRBD1, 5 bases. Trimming cost V 7 bases and J 3 bases, with 19 bases left between them. The germline V gene has CDR1 DFQATT and CDR2 SNEGSKA (reference sequence). This CDR3 is built from 14 residues. The CDR3 region is CSGNWAGKGYEQYF. The CDR3 DNA reads TGCAGTGGTAATTGGGCAGGGAAGGGCTACGAGCAGTACTTC.

J is TRBJ2-3 and V is TRBV5-1; D perhaps matches TRBD1 (5 bases). The length of the CDR3 is 16 residues. Trimming took 0 bases from V and 3 from J, leaving 14 bases between them. Germline assignment: CDR1 SGHRS and CDR2 YFSETQ. The CDR3 loop is CASSLDVGQETDTQYF. The DNA for the CDR3 is TGCGCCAGCAGCTTGGACGTGGGGCAGGAGACAGATACGCAGTATTTT.

The V call is TRBV4-2, the J call TRBJ2-5; 8 positions match TRBD2. The germline CDR1 and CDR2 sequences are LGHNA and YNFKEQ. The CDR3 consists of 17 residues. The junction had 12 bases not matched to a gene; V was cut back by 4 bases and J by 2 bases. CDR3: CASSPNILLADQETQYF. CDR3 in DNA: TGTGCCAGCAGCCCTAATATTTTACTAGCGGATCAAGAGACCCAGTACTTC.

The chain couples TRBV6-5 to TRBJ1-1; D is undetermined. Germline loops: CDR1 MNHEY, CDR2 SVGAGI. The V and J ends lost 10 bases and 1 base respectively, with 10 bases between them. The CDR3 is made up of 12 amino acids. CDR3 sequence reads: CANTIRNTEAFF. In DNA, the CDR3 is TGTGCCAACACGATAAGGAACACTGAAGCTTTCTTT.

J is TRBJ2-2 and V is TRBV29-1, with TRBD1 as a possible D gene (6 bases). Germline V gene sequence: CDR1 SQVTM, CDR2 ANQGSEA. There are 13 residues in the CDR3. The CDR3 sequence is CTGQTANTGELFF. As DNA, the CDR3 is TGCACAGGACAGACTGCGAACACCGGGGAGCTGTTTTTT.